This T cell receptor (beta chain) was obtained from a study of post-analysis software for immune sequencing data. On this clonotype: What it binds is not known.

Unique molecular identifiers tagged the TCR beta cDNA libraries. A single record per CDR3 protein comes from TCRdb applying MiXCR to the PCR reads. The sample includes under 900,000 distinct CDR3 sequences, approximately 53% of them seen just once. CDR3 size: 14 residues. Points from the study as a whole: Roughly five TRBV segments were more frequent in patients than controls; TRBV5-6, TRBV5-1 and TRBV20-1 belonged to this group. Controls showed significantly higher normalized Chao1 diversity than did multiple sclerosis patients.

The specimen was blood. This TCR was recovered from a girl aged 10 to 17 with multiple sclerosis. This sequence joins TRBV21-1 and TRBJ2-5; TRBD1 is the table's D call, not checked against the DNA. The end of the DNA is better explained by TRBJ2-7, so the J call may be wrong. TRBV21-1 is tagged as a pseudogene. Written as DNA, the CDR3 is TGTGCCAGCAGCATCCGGGACGGTACCTACGAGCAGTACTTC. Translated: CASSIRDGTYEQYF.